The source of this TCR beta chain is a study of cytomegalovirus exposure and HLA in healthy donors. Whole-study results and caveats: Rare sequences made up most TCRs, while some public TCRs were found in many donors. Differences between HLA loci emerged in a later analysis of TCR association rates, with DRB1 most and HLA-C fewest. Reports showed the classifier diagnosing cytomegalovirus status with high specificity and sensitivity.

On this clone: Its antigen remains unknown.

The PCR had 60 Vbeta and 13 Jbeta primers. Method: immunoSEQ multiplex PCR; TCRdb's copy keeps in-frame clones and lacks some. Of over 200,000 clones in the sample, 70% to 90% were seen once. Donors counted as nominally healthy when sampled, yet unrecorded immune exposures were likely. There are 17 residues in the CDR3. Germline assignment: CDR1 SQVTM and CDR2 ANQGSEA. The V and J ends lost 8 bases and 0 bases respectively, with 20 bases between them. The TCR originated in a human donor in good health. The sequencing input was PBMCs. This chain connects TRBV29-1 to TRBJ1-6, with a tentative D call TRBD1 (5 bases). The CDR3 region has the DNA TGCAGCCCCGAGAACGACAGCATGAGCTCCTATAATTCACCCCTCCACTTT. This encodes CSPENDSMSSYNSPLHF.